Reported below is one T cell receptor beta chain. The antigen is not known. These data are taken from a study of OX40 agonist ivuxolimab in advanced cancers. Study-level information: Subjects had a mean age of roughly 57 years, with a range of about 23 to 79; roughly 80% were male. Having had anti-PD-1, anti-PD-L1 or anti-CTLA-4 therapy before was allowed, and around 39% had some.

Study-level results: Relative to CD4+, CD8+ T cells held more expanded clones on average.

The V segment lost 9 bases and the J segment 1 base; nucleotides outside the gene matches: 7. CDR3 length equals 15 residues. From germline, CDR1 is LNHDA and CDR2 SQIVND (reference sequence). Only in-frame clones appear in the TCRdb table, and some are missing; sequencing was by immunoSEQ multiplex PCR. Of tens of thousands of clones in the sample, around 87% are singletons; the top ten hold 25%. This clonotype was obtained from an adult with an advanced solid tumor such as melanoma, head and neck, liver or kidney cancer. The gene calls are TRBV19 and TRBJ2-5; TRBD2 aligns across 11 bases. The sequences come from CD4+ or CD8+ T cells sorted from blood, collected in a trial of the OX40 agonist ivuxolimab. CDR3 nucleotides: TGTGCCAGGACTAAACTAGCGGGAGTCCAAGAGACCCAGTACTTC. This gives the protein CARTKLAGVQETQYF. The full variable domain, its missing parts supplied by reference TRBV19 and TRBJ2-5, is DGGITQSPKYLFRKEGQNVTLSCEQNLNHDAMYWYRQDPGQGLRLIYYSQIVNDFQKGDIAEGYSVSREKKESFPLTVTSAQKNPTAFYLCARTKLAGVQETQYFGPGTRLLVL.